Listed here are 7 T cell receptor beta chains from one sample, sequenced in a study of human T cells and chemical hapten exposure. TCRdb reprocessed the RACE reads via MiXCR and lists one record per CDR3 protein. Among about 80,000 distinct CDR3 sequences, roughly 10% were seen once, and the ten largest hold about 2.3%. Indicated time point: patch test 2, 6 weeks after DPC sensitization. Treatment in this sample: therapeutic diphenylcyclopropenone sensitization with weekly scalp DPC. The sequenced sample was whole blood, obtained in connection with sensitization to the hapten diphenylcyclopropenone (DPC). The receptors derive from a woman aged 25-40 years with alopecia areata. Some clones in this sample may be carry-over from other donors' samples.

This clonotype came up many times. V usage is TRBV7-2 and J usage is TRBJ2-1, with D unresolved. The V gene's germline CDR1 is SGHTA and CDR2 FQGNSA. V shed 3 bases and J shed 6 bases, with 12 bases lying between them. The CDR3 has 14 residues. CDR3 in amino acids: CASSFDIATNEQFF. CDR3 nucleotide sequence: TGTGCCAGCAGCTTTGACATCGCCACCAATGAGCAGTTCTTC.

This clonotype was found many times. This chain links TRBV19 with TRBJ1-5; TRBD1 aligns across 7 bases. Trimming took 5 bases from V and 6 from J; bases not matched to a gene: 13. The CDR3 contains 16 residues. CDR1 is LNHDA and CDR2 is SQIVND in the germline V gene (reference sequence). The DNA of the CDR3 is TGTGCCAGTAGTGTCGACGGGACAGAAGGAGTTCAGCCCCAGCATTTT. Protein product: CASSVDGTEGVQPQHF.

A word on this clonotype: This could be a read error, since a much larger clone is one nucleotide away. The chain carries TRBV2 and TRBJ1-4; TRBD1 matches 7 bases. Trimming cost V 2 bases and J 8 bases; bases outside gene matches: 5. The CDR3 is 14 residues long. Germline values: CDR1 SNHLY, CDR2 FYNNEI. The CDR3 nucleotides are TGTGCCAGCAGTGAAAGGGGGCAAAGGGAAAAACTGTTTTTT. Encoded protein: CASSERGQREKLFF. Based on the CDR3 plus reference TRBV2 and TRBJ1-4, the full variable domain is EPEVTQTPSHQVTQMGQEVILRCVPISNHLYFYWYRQILGQKVEFLVSFYNNEISEKSEIFDDQFSVERPDGSNFTLKIRSTKLEDSAMYFCASSERGQREKLFFGSGTQLSVL.

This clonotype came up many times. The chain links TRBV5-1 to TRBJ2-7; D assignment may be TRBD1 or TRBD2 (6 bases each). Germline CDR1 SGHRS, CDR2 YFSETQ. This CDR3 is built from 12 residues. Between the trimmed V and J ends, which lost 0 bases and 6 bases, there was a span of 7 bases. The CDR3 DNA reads TGCGCCAGCAGCTTGGAGGGGGGCGAGCAGTACTTC. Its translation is CASSLEGGEQYF.

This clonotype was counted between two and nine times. This chain's CDR3 is CASSERNRGMMLNGYTF. The CDR3 DNA reads TGTGCCAGCAGTGAAAGGAACAGGGGGATGATGTTAAATGGCTACACCTTC. The rearrangement joins TRBV6-1 to TRBJ1-2; 8 nucleotides agree with TRBD1. The CDR3 covers 17 residues. CDR1 and CDR2 (germline): MNHNS, SASEGT. J lost 6 bases, V lost 2 bases, and 14 bases had no gene match.

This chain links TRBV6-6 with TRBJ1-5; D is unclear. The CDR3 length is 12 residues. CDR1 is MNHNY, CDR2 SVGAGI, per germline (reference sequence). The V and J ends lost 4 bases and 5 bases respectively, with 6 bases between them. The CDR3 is CASSSLDQPQHF. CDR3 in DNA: TGTGCCAGCAGTTCGCTTGATCAGCCCCAGCATTTT.

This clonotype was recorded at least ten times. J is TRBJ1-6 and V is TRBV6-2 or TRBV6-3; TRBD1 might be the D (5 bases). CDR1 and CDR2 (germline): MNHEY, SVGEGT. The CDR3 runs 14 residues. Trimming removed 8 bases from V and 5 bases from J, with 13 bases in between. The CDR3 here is CASGGEQDNSPLHF. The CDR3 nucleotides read TGTGCCAGCGGGGGGGAGCAGGATAATTCACCCCTCCACTTT.